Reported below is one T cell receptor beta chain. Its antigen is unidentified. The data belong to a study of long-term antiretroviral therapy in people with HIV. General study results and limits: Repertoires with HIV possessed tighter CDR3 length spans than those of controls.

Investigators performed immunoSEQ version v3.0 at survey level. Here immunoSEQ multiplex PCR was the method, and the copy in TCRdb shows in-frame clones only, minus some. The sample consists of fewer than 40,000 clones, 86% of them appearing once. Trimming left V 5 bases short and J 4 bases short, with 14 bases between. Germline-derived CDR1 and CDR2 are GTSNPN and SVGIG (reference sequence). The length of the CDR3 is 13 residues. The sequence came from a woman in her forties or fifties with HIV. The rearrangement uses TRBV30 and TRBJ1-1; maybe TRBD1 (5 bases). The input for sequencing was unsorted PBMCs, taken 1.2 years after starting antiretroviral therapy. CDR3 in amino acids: CAWDSGGGTEAFF. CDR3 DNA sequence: TGTGCCTGGGATTCTGGGGGAGGCACTGAAGCTTTCTTT. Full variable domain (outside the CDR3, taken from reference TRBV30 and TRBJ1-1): SQTIHQWPATLVQPVGSPLSLECTVEGTSNPNLYWYRQAAGRGLQLLFYSVGIGQISSEVPQNLSASRPQDRQFILSSKKLLLSDSGFYLCAWDSGGGTEAFFGQGTRLTVV.